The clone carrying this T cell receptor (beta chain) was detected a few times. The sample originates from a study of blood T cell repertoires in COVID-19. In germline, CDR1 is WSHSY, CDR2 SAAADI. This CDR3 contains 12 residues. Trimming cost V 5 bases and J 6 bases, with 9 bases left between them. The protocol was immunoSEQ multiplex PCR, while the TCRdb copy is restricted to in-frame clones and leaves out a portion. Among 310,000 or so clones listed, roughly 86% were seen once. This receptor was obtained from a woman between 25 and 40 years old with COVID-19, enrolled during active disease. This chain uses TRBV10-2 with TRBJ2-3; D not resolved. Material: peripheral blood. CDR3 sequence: CASSPSQDTQYF. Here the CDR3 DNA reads TGCGCCAGCAGTCCTTCGCAGGATACGCAGTATTTT.